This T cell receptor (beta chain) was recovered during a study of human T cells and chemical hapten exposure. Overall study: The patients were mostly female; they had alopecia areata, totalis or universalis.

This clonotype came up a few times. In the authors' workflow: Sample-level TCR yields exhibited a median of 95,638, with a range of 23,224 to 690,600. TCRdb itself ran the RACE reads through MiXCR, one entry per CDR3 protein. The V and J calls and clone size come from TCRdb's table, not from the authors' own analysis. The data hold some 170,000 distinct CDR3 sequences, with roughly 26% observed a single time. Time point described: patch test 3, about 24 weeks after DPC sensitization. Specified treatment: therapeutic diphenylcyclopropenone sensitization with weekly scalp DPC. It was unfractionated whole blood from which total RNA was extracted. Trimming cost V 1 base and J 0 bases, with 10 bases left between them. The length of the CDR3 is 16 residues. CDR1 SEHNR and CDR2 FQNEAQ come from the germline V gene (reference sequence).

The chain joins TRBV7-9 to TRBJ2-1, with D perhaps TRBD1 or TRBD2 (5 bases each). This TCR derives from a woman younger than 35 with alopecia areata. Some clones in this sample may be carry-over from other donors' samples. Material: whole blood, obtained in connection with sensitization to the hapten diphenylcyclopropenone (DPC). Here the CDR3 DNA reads TGTGCCAGCAGCTTAGTTGGGGGTACCTCCTACAATGAGCAGTTCTTC. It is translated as CASSLVGGTSYNEQFF.